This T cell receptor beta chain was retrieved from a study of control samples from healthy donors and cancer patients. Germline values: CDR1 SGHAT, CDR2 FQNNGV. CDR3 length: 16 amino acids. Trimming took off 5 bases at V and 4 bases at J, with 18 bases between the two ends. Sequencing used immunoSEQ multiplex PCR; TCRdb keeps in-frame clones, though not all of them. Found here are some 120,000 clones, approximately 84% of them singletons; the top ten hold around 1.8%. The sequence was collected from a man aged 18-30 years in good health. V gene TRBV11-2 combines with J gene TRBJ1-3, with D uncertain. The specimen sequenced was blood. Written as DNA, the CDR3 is TGTGCCAGCAGCCCATTCTCCGAAAGGAGCGGAAACACCATATATTTT. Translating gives CASSPFSERSGNTIYF.